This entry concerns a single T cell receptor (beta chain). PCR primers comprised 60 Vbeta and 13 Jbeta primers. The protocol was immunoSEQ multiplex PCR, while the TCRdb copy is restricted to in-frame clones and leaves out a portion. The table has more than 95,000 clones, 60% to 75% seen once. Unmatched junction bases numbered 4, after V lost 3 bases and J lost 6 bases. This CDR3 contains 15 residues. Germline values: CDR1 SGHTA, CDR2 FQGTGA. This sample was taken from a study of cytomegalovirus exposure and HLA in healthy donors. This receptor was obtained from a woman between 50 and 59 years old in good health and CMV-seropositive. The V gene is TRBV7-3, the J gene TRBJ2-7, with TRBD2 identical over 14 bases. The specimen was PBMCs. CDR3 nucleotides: TGTGCCAGCAGCTTGACTAGCGGGGGGGCCCTCGAGCAGTACTTC. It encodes CASSLTSGGALEQYF.